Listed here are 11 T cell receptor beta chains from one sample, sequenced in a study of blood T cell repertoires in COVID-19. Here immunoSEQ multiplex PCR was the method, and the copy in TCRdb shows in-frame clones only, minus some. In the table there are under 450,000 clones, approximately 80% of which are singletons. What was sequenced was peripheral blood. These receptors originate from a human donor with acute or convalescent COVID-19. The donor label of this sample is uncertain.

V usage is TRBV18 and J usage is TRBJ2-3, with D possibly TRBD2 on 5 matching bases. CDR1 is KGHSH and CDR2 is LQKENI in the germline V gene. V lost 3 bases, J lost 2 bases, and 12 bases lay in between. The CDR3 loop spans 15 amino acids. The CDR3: CASSPEGLITDTQYF. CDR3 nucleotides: TGTGCCAGCTCACCCGAGGGCCTCATCACAGATACGCAGTATTTT.

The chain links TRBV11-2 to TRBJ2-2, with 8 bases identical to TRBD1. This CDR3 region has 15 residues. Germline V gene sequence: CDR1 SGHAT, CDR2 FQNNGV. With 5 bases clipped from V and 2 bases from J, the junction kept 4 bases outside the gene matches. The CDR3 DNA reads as TGTGCCAGCAGCCTCGCAGGGGGCAACACCGGGGAGCTGTTTTTT. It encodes CASSLAGGNTGELFF.

CDR3 sequence (DNA): TGTGCCAGCACCCCGGCCCCCAGGGTCAACACTGAAGCTTTCTTT. This codes for CASTPAPRVNTEAFF. The chain joins TRBV5-6 to TRBJ1-1; TRBD1 might be the D (5 bases). Germline CDR1 is SGHDT and CDR2 is YYEEEE. Trimming took 6 bases from V and 2 from J, leaving 17 bases between them. This CDR3 contains 15 residues.

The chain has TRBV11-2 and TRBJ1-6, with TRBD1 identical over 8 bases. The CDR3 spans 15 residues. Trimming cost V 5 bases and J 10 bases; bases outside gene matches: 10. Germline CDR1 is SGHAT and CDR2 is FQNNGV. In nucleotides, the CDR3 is TGTGCCAGCAGCATCGACAGGGGACGAGGATCACCCCTCCACTTT. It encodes CASSIDRGRGSPLHF.

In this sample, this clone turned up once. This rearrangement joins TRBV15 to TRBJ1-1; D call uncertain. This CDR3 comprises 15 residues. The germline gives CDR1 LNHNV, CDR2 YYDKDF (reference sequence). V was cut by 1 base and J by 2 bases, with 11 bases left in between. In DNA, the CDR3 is TGTGCCACCAGCAGAGGTTCGATTAGTAACACTGAAGCTTTCTTT. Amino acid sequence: CATSRGSISNTEAFF.

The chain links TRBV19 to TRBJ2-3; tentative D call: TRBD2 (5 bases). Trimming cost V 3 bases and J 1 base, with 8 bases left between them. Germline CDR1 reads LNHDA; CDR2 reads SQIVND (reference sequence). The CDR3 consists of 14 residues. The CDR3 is CASSIMRGTDTQYF. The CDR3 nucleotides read TGTGCCAGTAGTATTATGAGGGGCACAGATACGCAGTATTTT.

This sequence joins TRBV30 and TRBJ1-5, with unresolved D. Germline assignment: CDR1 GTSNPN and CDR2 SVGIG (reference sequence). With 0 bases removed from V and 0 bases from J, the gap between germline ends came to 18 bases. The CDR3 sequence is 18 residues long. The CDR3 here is CAWSVGRITGYSNQPQHF. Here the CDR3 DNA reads TGTGCCTGGAGTGTCGGGAGGATAACGGGATATAGCAATCAGCCCCAGCATTTT.

In nucleotides, the CDR3 is TGTGCCAGCAGCCCGGCGGGATTAGGGAGCTACACCTTC. Translating it yields CASSPAGLGSYTF. The chain is built from TRBV7-9 and TRBJ1-2; no clear D. The CDR3 has 13 residues. V lost 5 bases and J lost 9, with 16 bases in between. Germline-derived CDR1 and CDR2 are SEHNR and FQNEAQ (reference sequence).

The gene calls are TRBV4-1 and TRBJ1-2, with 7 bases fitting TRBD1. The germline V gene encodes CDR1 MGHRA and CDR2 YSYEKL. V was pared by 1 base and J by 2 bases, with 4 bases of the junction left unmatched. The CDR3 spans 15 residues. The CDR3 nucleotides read TGCGCCAGCAGCCAAGTACAGGGGTTGAACTATGGCTACACCTTC. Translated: CASSQVQGLNYGYTF.

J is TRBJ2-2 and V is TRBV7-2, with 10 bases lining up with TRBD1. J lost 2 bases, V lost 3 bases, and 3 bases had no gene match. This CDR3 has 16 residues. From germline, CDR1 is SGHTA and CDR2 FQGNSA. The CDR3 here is CASSFDRGPNTGELFF. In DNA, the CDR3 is TGTGCCAGCAGCTTTGACAGGGGGCCCAACACCGGGGAGCTGTTTTTT.

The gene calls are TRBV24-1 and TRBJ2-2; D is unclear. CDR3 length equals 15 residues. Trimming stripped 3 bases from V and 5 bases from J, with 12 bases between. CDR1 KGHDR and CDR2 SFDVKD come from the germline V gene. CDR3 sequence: CATSDPRSRTGELFF. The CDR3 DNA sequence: TGTGCCACCAGTGATCCCCGGTCCCGTACCGGGGAGCTGTTTTTT.